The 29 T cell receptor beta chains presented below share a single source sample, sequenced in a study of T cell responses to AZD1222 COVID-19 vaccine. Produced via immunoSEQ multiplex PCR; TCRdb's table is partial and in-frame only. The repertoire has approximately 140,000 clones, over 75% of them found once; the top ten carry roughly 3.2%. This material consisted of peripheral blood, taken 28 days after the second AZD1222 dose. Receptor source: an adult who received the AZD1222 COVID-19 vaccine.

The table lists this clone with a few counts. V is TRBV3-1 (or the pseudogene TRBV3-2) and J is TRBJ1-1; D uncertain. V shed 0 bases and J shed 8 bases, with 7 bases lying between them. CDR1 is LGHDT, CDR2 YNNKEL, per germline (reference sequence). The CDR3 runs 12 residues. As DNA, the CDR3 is TGTGCCAGCAGCCAAGAGCGGAGAGAAGCTTTCTTT. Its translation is CASSQERREAFF.

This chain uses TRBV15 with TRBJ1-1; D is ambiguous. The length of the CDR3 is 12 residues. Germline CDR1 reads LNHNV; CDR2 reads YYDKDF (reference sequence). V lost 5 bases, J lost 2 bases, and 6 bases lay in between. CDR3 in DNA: TGTGCCACCAGCCCGGGTAACACTGAAGCTTTCTTT. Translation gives CATSPGNTEAFF.

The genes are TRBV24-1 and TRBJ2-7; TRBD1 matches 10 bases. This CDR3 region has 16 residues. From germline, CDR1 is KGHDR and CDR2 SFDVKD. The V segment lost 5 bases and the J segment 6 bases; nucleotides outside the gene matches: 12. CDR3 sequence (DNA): TGTGCCACCAGTGGTGGGACAGGGGCGCGGATGAGCGAGCAGTACTTC. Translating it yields CATSGGTGARMSEQYF.

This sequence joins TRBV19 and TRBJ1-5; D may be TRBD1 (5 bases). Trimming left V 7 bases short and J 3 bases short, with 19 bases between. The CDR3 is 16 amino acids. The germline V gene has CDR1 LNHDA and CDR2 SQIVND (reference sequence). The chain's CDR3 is CASTRSGRTFNQPQHF. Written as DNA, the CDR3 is TGTGCCAGTACTCGCTCGGGACGGACCTTCAATCAGCCCCAGCATTTT.

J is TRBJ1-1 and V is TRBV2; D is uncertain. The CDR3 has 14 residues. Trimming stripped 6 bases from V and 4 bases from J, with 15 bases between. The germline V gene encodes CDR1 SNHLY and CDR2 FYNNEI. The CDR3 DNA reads TGTGCCAGCAGCGCCTTGAGTGTTGGCACTGAAGCTTTCTTT. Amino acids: CASSALSVGTEAFF.

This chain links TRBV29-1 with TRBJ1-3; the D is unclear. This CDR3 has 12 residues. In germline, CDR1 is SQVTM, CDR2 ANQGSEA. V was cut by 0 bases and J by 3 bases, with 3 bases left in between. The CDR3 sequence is CSVEDGGNTIYF. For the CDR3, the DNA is TGCAGCGTTGAAGATGGTGGAAACACCATATATTTT.

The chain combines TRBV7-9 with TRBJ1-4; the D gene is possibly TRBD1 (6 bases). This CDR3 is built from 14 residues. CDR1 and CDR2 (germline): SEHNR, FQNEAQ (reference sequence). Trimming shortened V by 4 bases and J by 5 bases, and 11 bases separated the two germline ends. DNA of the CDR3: TGTGCCAGCAGCTCAACCAGGGGAAATGAAAAACTGTTTTTT. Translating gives CASSSTRGNEKLFF.

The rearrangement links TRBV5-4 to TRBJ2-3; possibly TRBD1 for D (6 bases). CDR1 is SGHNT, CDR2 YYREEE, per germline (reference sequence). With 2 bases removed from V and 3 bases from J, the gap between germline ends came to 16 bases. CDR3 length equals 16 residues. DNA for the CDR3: TGTGCCAGCAGCTTAAGCGAAGCAGGGGCAACAGATACGCAGTATTTT. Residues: CASSLSEAGATDTQYF.

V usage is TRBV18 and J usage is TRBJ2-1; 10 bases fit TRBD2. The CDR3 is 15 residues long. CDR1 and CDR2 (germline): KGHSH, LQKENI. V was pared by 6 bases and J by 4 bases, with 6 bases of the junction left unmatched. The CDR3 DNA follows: TGTGCCAGCTCTCCCCTAGCGGGAGAATACAATGAGCAGTTCTTC. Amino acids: CASSPLAGEYNEQFF.

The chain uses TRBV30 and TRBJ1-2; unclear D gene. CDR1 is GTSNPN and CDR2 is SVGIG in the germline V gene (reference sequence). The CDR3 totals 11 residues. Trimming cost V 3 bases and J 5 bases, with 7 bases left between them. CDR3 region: CAWRDGYGYTF. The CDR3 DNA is TGTGCCTGGAGGGATGGTTATGGCTACACCTTC. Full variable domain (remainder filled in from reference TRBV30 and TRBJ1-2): SQTIHQWPATLVQPVGSPLSLECTVEGTSNPNLYWYRQAAGRGLQLLFYSVGIGQISSEVPQNLSASRPQDRQFILSSKKLLLSDSGFYLCAWRDGYGYTFGSGTRLTVV.

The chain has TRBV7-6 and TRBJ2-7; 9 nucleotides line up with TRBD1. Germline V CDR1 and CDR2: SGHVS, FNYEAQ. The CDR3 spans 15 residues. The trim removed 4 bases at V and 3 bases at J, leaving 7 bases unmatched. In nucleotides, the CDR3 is TGTGCCAGCAGCTCGGGACAGGGAGGTTTCTACGAGCAGTACTTC. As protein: CASSSGQGGFYEQYF.

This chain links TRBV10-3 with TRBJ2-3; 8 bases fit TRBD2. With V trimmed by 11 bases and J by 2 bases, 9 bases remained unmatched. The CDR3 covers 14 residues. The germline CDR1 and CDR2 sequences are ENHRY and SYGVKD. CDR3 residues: CAGSLAGITDTQYF. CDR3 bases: TGTGCCGGGAGCCTAGCGGGCATCACAGATACGCAGTATTTT.

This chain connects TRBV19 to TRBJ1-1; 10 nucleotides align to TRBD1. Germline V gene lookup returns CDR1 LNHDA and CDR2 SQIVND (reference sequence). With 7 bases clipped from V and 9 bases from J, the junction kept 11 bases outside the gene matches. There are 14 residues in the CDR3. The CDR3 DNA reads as TGTGCCAGTACCATCCCGACAGGGGGCGGCAAAGCTTTCTTT. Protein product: CASTIPTGGGKAFF.

CDR3 in amino acids: CASSVGPTLNIYEQYF. The CDR3 DNA reads as TGTGCCAGCAGCGTAGGTCCTACGCTTAACATCTACGAGCAGTACTTC. The chain joins TRBV9 to TRBJ2-7; D is undetermined. Between the trimmed V and J ends, which lost 0 bases and 3 bases, there was a span of 16 bases. There are 16 residues in the CDR3. Looked up from germline, CDR1 is SGDLS and CDR2 is YYNGEE.

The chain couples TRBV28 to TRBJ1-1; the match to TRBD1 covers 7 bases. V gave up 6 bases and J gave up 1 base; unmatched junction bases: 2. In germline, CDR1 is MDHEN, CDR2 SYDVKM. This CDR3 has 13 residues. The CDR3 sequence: CASRSGGNTEAFF. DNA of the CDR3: TGTGCCAGCAGGTCAGGGGGGAACACTGAAGCTTTCTTT. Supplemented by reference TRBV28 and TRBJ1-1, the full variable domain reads DVKVTQSSRYLVKRTGEKVFLECVQDMDHENMFWYRQDPGLGLRLIYFSYDVKMKEKGDIPEGYSVSREKKERFSLILESASTNQTSMYLCASRSGGNTEAFFGQGTRLTVV.

In DNA form, the CDR3 reads TGTGCCAGCAGTACAAGCACTAGCGGGACCTACGAGCAGTACTTC. Residues: CASSTSTSGTYEQYF. The rearrangement joins TRBV2 to TRBJ2-7, with 10 bases aligning to TRBD2. V dropped 5 bases and J dropped 2; count of bases not matched to a gene: 6. Germline values: CDR1 SNHLY, CDR2 FYNNEI. The CDR3 loop spans 15 amino acids.

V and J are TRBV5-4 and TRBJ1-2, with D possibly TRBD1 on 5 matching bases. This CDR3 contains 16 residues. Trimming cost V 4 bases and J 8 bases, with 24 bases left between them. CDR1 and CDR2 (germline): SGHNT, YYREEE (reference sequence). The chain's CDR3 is CASSLLGDLSYQGYTF. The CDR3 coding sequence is TGTGCCAGCAGCCTTTTAGGGGACCTCTCCTATCAGGGCTACACCTTC.

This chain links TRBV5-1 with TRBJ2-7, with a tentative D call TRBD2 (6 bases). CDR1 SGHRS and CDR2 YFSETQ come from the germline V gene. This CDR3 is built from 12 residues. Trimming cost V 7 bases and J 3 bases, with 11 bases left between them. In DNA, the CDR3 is TGCGCCAGCTCAACCGGGGGCTACGAGCAGTACTTC. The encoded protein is CASSTGGYEQYF.

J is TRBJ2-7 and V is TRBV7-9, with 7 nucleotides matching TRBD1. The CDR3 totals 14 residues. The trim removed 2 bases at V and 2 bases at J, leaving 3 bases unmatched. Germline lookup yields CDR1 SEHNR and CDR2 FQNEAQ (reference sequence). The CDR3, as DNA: TGTGCCAGCAGCTTAACAGGGGAAACCTACGAGCAGTACTTC. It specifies CASSLTGETYEQYF.

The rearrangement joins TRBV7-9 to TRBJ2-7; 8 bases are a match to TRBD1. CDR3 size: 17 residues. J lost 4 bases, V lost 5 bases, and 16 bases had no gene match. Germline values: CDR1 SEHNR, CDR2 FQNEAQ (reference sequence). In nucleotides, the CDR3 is TGTGCCAGCAGCGAAACCCGTCCAGGGGGCTTTCGGTACGAGCAGTACTTC. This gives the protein CASSETRPGGFRYEQYF.

The CDR3 sequence: CASTSTGAVQPQHF. In DNA, the CDR3 is TGTGCCAGTACTAGTACAGGGGCGGTTCAGCCCCAGCATTTT. The V call is TRBV19, the J call TRBJ1-5, with 7 nucleotides matching TRBD1. With 7 bases clipped from V and 6 bases from J, the junction kept 9 bases outside the gene matches. CDR1 and CDR2 from the germline V gene are LNHDA and SQIVND (reference sequence). The CDR3 has 14 residues.

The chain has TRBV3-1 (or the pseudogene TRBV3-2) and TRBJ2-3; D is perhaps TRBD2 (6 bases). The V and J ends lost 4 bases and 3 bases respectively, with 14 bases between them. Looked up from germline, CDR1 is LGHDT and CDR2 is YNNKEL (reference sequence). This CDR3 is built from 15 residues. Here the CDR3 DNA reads TGTGCCAGCAGCCCAAGACGGGGGTCGACAGATACGCAGTATTTT. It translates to CASSPRRGSTDTQYF.

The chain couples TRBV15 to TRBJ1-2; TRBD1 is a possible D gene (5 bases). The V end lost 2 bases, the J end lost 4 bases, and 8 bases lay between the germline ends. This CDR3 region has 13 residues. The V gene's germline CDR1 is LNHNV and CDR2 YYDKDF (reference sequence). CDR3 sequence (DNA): TGTGCCACCAGCAGACCGGGACCCTATGGCTACACCTTC. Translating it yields CATSRPGPYGYTF. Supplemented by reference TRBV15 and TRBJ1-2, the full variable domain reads DAMVIQNPRYQVTQFGKPVTLSCSQTLNHNVMYWYQQKSSQAPKLLFHYYDKDFNNEADTPDNFQSRRPNTSFCFLDIRSPGLGDTAMYLCATSRPGPYGYTFGSGTRLTVV.

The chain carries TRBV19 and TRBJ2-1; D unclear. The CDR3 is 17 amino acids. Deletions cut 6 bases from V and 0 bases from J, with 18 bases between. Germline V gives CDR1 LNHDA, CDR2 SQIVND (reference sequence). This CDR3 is CASSLLRRGTSYNEQFF. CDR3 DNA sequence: TGTGCCAGTAGCCTACTTCGACGCGGTACCTCCTACAATGAGCAGTTCTTC.

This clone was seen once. The CDR3 region has the DNA TGCGCCAGCAGCTTCGAGCGACTTAGCACAGATACGCAGTATTTT. The encoded protein is CASSFERLSTDTQYF. The rearrangement joins TRBV5-1 to TRBJ2-3; D uncertain. Trimming pared 2 bases from V and 0 bases from J, leaving 10 bases between. This CDR3 is built from 15 residues. CDR1 is SGHRS, CDR2 YFSETQ, per germline.

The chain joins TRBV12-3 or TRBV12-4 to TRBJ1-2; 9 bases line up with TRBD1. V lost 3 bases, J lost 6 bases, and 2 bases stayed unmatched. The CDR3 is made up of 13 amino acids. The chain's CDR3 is CASSLGTGNGYTF. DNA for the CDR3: TGTGCCAGCAGTTTGGGGACAGGGAATGGCTACACCTTC.

This CDR3 is CASSPLRGGYTDTQYF. DNA of the CDR3: TGTGCCAGCAGTCCTTTACGGGGCGGGTACACAGATACGCAGTATTTT. The rearrangement uses TRBV2 and TRBJ2-3, with D perhaps given as TRBD1 or TRBD2 (5 bases each). Per germline, CDR1 SNHLY and CDR2 FYNNEI. The V end was cut by 5 bases, the J end by 2 bases, with 17 bases between. The CDR3 consists of 16 residues.

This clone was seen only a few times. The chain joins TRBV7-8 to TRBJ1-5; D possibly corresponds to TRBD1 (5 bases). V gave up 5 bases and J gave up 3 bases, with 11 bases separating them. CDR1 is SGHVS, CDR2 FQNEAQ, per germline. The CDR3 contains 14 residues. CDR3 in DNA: TGTGCCAGCAGCGTCCGGGGACTCAATCAGCCCCAGCATTTT. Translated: CASSVRGLNQPQHF.

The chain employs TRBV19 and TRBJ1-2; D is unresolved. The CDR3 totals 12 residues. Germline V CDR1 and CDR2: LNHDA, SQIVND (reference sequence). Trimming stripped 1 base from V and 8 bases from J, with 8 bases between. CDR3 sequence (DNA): TGTGCCAGTAGTATAGCCCCATCGGGCTACACCTTC. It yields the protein CASSIAPSGYTF. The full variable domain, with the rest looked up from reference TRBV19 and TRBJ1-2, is DGGITQSPKYLFRKEGQNVTLSCEQNLNHDAMYWYRQDPGQGLRLIYYSQIVNDFQKGDIAEGYSVSREKKESFPLTVTSAQKNPTAFYLCASSIAPSGYTFGSGTRLTVV.